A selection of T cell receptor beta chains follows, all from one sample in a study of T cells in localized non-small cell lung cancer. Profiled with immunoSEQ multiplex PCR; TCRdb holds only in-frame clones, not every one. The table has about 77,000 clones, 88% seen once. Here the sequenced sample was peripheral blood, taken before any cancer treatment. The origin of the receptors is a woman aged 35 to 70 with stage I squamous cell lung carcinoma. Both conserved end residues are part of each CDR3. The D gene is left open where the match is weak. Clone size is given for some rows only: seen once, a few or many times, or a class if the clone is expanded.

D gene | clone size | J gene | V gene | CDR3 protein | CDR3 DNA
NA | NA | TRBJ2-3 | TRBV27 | CASSSPPDTQYF | TGTGCCAGCAGTTCCCCGCCTGATACGCAGTATTTT
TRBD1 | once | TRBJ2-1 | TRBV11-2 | CASRGTAGGIYSYNEQFF | TGTGCCAGCAGGGGGACCGCAGGGGGTATATACTCCTACAATGAGCAGTTCTTC
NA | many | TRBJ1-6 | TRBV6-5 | CASSYAGGQGNSPLHF | TGTGCCAGCAGTTACGCAGGAGGGCAAGGAAATTCACCCCTCCACTTT
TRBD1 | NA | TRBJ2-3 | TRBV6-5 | CASSPQGAGTDTQYF | TGTGCCAGCAGCCCCCAGGGGGCGGGCACAGATACGCAGTATTTT
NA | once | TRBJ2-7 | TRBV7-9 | CASSLGGGSSYEQYF | TGTGCCAGCAGCTTAGGTGGAGGGAGCTCCTACGAGCAGTACTTC
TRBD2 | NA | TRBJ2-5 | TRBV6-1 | CASSETGLAGRETQYF | TGTGCCAGCAGTGAAACCGGACTAGCGGGGCGGGAGACCCAGTACTTC
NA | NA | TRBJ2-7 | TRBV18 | CASSPNPGTYEQYF | TGTGCCAGCTCCCCCAACCCAGGGACGTACGAGCAGTACTTC
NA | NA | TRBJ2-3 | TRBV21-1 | CASSKADPTGADTQYF | TGTGCCAGCAGCAAAGCGGACCCAACTGGGGCAGATACGCAGTATTTT
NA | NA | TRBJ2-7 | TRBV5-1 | CASSVDSANSYEQYF | TGCGCCAGCAGCGTCGACAGCGCTAACTCCTACGAGCAGTACTTC
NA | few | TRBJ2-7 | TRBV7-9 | CASSSLGGHEQYF | TGTGCCAGCAGCTCGTTAGGCGGGCACGAGCAGTACTTC
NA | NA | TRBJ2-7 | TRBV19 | CASSDRDKTYEQYF | TGTGCCAGTAGTGACCGGGACAAAACCTACGAGCAGTACTTC
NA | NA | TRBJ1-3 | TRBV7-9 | CASSALQVSGNTIYF | TGTGCCAGCAGCGCACTACAGGTCTCTGGAAACACCATATATTTT
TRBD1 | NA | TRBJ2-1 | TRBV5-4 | CASSLGQGPGNEQFF | TGTGCCAGCAGCTTGGGACAGGGACCCGGCAATGAGCAGTTCTTC
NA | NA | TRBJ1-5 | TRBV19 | CASRTPGNQPQHF | TGTGCCAGTAGGACCCCTGGGAATCAGCCCCAGCATTTT
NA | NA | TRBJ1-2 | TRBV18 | CASSPSRSHDGYTF | TGTGCCAGCTCACCTTCGCGATCGCACGATGGCTACACCTTC
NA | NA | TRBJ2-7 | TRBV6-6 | CASRRGPYEQYF | TGTGCCAGCCGCAGGGGTCCCTACGAGCAGTACTTC
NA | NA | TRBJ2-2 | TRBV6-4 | CASKVQGRGTGELFF | TGTGCCAGCAAGGTACAGGGAAGAGGCACCGGGGAGCTGTTTTTT
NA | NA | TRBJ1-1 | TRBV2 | CASSEGGGVRADTEAFF | TGTGCCAGCAGTGAAGGTGGGGGGGTTAGAGCGGACACTGAAGCTTTCTTT
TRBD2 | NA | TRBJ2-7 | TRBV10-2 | CASSEFRTSGTYEQYF | TGCGCCAGCAGTGAGTTTCGGACTAGCGGGACCTACGAGCAGTACTTC
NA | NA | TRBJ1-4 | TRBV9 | CASSTGGRNEKLFF | TGTGCCAGCTCGACAGGAGGGCGTAATGAAAAACTGTTTTTT
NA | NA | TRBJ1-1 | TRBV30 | CAWSEVGSTEAFF | TGTGCCTGGAGTGAGGTAGGGTCCACTGAAGCTTTCTTT
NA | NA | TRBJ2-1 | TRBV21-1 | CASSSPGGPLHYNEQFF | TGTGCCAGCAGCAGCCCCGGGGGGCCCTTACACTACAATGAGCAGTTCTTC
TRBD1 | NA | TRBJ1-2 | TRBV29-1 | CSARPDRVNGYTF | TGCAGCGCCAGACCGGACAGGGTAAACGGCTACACCTTC
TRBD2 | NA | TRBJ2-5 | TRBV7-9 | CASSLAGGPETQYF | TGTGCCAGCAGCTTGGCGGGGGGCCCAGAGACCCAGTACTTC
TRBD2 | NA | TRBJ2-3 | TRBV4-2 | CASSRGLAGGTDTQYF | TGTGCCAGCAGCCGAGGACTAGCGGGGGGCACCGATACGCAGTATTTT
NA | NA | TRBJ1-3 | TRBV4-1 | CASSLGPRNTIYF | TGCGCCAGCAGCCTAGGCCCACGAAACACCATATATTTT
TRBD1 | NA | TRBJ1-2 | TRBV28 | CASKGRDRGQDYGYTF | TGTGCCAGCAAGGGCCGGGACAGGGGGCAAGACTATGGCTACACCTTC
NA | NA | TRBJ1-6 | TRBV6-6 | CASSFTGNNSPLHF | TGTGCCAGCAGTTTCACAGGGAACAATTCACCCCTCCACTTT
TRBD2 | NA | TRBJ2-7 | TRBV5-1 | CASSPLAGEAYEQYF | TGCGCCAGCAGTCCACTAGCGGGGGAAGCCTACGAGCAGTACTTC
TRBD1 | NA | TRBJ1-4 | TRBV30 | CAWSRDSGNEKLFF | TGTGCCTGGAGTAGGGACAGTGGAAATGAAAAACTGTTTTTT
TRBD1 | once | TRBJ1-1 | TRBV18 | CASSPTGETEAFF | TGTGCCAGCTCACCAACAGGGGAGACTGAAGCTTTCTTT
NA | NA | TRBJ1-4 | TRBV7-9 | CASSPQGQGEKLFF | TGTGCCAGCAGCCCACAGGGTCAGGGTGAAAAACTGTTTTTT
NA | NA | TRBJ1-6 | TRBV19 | CASTFSSDNSPLHF | TGTGCCAGTACCTTCTCTTCCGATAATTCACCCCTCCACTTT
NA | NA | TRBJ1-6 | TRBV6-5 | CASSYSGDSPLHF | TGTGCCAGCAGTTACTCGGGGGACTCACCCCTCCACTTT
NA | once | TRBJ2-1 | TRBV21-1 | CASTRQGYNEQFF | TGTGCCAGCACTCGACAGGGGTACAATGAGCAGTTCTTC
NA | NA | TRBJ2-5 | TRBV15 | CATSSTFRDLKTQYF | TGTGCCACCAGCAGTACCTTCCGGGATCTGAAGACCCAGTACTTC
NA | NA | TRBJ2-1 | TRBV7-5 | CARRNSRLEGEQFF | TGTGCCAGAAGAAATAGCCGTCTGGAGGGCGAGCAGTTCTTC
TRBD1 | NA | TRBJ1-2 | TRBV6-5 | CASGQGASAGGYTF | TGTGCCAGCGGGCAGGGGGCAAGCGCAGGAGGCTACACCTTC
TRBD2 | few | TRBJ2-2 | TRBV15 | CATSRLAGDLTGELFF | TGTGCCACCAGCAGGCTAGCGGGGGATCTCACCGGGGAGCTGTTTTTT
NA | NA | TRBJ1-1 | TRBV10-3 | CAISESRQGAFF | TGTGCCATCAGTGAGTCGCGGCAGGGAGCTTTCTTT
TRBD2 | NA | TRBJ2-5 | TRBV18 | CASSPRLAAQETQYF | TGTGCCAGCTCACCCCGGCTAGCGGCCCAAGAGACCCAGTACTTC
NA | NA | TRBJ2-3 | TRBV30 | CAYEQGFSTDTQYF | TGTGCCTATGAACAGGGCTTTAGCACAGATACGCAGTATTTT
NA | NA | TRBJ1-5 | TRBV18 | CASSLMDGDQPQHF | TGTGCCAGCTCACTGATGGACGGTGATCAGCCCCAGCATTTT
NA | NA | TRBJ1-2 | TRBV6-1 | CASSEEHNTFYGYTF | TGTGCCAGCAGTGAGGAGCATAACACCTTCTATGGCTACACCTTC
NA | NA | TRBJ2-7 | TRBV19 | CASSMGLSTGEQYF | TGTGCCAGTAGTATGGGCCTGAGTACGGGCGAGCAGTACTTC
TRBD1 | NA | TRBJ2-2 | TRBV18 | CASSPPKGQGATGELFF | TGTGCCAGCTCACCACCGAAAGGACAGGGTGCCACCGGGGAGCTGTTTTTT
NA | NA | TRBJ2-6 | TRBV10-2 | CASSESMSHGANVLTF | TGCGCCAGCAGTGAGTCGATGAGCCATGGGGCCAACGTCCTGACTTTC
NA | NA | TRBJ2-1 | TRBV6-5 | CARTGQFF | TGTGCCAGGACGGGTCAGTTCTTC
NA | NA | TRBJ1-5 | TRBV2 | CASSVDRSQPQHF | TGTGCCAGCAGCGTAGACAGATCTCAGCCCCAGCATTTT
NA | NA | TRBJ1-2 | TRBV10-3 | CAISALQGNYGYTF | TGTGCCATCAGCGCCCTACAGGGAAACTATGGCTACACCTTC
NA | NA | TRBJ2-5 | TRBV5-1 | CASSLRSAETQYF | TGCGCCAGCAGCTTGAGGTCGGCTGAGACCCAGTACTTC
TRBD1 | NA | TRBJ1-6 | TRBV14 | CASSQDLDRGNSPLHF | TGTGCCAGCAGCCAAGATCTTGACAGGGGTAATTCACCCCTCCACTTT
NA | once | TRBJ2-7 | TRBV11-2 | CASSLGGQYDEQYF | TGTGCCAGCAGCTTAGGAGGACAGTATGACGAGCAGTACTTC
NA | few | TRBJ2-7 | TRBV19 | CASSPRGVSYEQYF | TGTGCCAGTAGCCCGAGGGGGGTCTCCTACGAGCAGTACTTC
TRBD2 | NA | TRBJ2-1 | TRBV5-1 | CASSLGAGRTYNEQFF | TGCGCCAGCAGCTTAGGAGCGGGGAGGACCTACAATGAGCAGTTCTTC
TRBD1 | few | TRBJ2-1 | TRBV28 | CASRLQGALIGNEQFF | TGTGCCAGTAGATTACAGGGGGCCTTGATCGGGAATGAGCAGTTCTTC
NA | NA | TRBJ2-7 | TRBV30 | CAWGRLVDEQYF | TGTGCCTGGGGACGCCTCGTGGACGAGCAGTACTTC
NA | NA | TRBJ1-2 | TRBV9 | CASSPFIRQGNGYTF | TGTGCCAGCAGCCCTTTTATTCGGCAGGGGAATGGCTACACCTTC
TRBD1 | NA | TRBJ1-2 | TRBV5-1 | CASRGERQGASVNGYTF | TGCGCCAGCAGAGGGGAAAGGCAGGGGGCGTCCGTGAATGGCTACACCTTC
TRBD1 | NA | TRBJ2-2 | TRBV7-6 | CASSLDGTGGTGELFF | TGTGCCAGCAGCTTAGATGGGACAGGGGGTACCGGGGAGCTGTTTTTT